This TCR beta chain appears in the sequencing data of a study of graft-versus-host responses after intestinal transplantation. Study results and caveats: GvH clones were identified in recipient marrow, with some first appearing in ileum or blood. After transplant, early declines in HvG clones were associated with peak levels of circulating GvH clones.

Method: immunoSEQ multiplex PCR; TCRdb's copy keeps in-frame clones and lacks some. Of 75,000 to 100,000 clones in the sample, roughly 86% were seen once. This CDR3 is built from 13 residues. Germline CDR1 reads SEHNR; CDR2 reads FQNEAQ (reference sequence). Between the trimmed V and J ends, which lost 3 bases and 6 bases, there was a span of 8 bases. As for this clone: Its antigen is not known.

The sequence derives from a human patient who received an intestinal transplant, so some T cells may come from the graft donor. Here the sequenced sample was PBMCs, taken 255 days after intestinal transplant. The chain links TRBV7-9 to TRBJ2-2; D gene ambiguous. CDR3 protein: CASSFVVSGELFF. CDR3 nucleotide sequence: TGTGCCAGCAGCTTCGTAGTATCCGGGGAGCTGTTTTTT.